Reported below is one T cell receptor (beta chain). The antigen this receptor binds is unknown. Base qualities are not recorded, but no much larger clone differs from it by a single base. The library relied on PCR. Instrument used: Illumina HiSeq 2500. To reduce PCR and sequencing biases, unique molecular identifiers were built into the TCR beta cDNA libraries. Roughly 500,000 cDNA molecules were obtained per 1 to 10 million input T cells, so each molecule approximated one T cell. The patient libraries were prepared and sequenced using the same protocol as the earlier healthy control dataset. Samples belonging to the same batch were prepared together, multiplexed and sequenced on a shared HiSeq lane. The source study handled its data this way. Raw barcoded reads were processed with MIGEC, and single-read molecular identifier groups were discarded before consensus assembly and CDR3 extraction. Clonotype tables were post-analysed with VDJtools, and diversity was normalized by down-sampling all datasets to the smallest sample size. To correct batch-related cross-sample contamination, repertoire overlap clustering matched CDR3 amino acid sequences but not nucleotide sequences. TCRdb ran its own pipeline on the public reads, namely fastp trimming at Q25 and MiXCR clone calling, and kept in-frame beta chains. CDR3 protein sequences are deduplicated, and each keeps its most common genes and DNA. What appears here as the V and J calls and clone size reflects TCRdb's work, not the paper's. Recorded for this sample are about 260,000 distinct CDR3 sequences; just over 35% of them occurred a single time. The top ten clonotypes cover around 5.2% of the sample.

This record comes from a study of post-analysis software for immune sequencing data (dated by TCRdb to the mid-2010s). For the wider study: The recorded disease courses included relapsing-remitting, secondary progressive and progressive-relapsing multiple sclerosis, and some patients had no subtype annotation. The patient repertoires were set against eleven to twelve previously published healthy control repertoires from donors whose ages ranged from roughly 6 to 26 years. A subset of samples was prepared in parallel using single-end sample barcoding, then pooled and co-amplified after Illumina adapter ligation. What the research found in general, with its limitations: The multiple sclerosis patient group was slightly younger than the control group. Direct clustering with F measure revealed strong co-clustering of samples prepared in the same batch, which led to a batch-effect correction. Patients showed significantly higher frequencies than controls for 4 or 5 TRBV segments, among them TRBV5-6, TRBV5-1 and TRBV20-1. Significantly lower normalized Chao1 diversity was found in multiple sclerosis patients than in controls, suggesting substantial peripheral T-cell clonal expansion.

Looking up the germline V gene yields CDR1 MDHEN and CDR2 SYDVKM. The CDR3 has 13 amino acids, counting the end cysteine and phenylalanine. Only the CDR3 portion is preserved as DNA: 39 bases, with reading frame beginning at the first base. Cut back by 5 bases and 7 bases, the V and J ends lie 12 bases apart. To demonstrate the VDJtools post-analysis software, the study profiled TCR beta repertoires from the peripheral blood of about a dozen young patients with multiple sclerosis. Multiple sclerosis patients were children and adolescents aged about 6 to 16 years. The sequencing input was blood. In this chain, TRBV28 is recombined with TRBJ2-1; the best D guess is TRBD2, with 5 bases matching. The TCR comes from a girl aged 10-17 years with multiple sclerosis. The nucleotide sequence reads TGTGCCAGCAGTCCCTGGACTTTTAATGAGCAGTTCTTC. Translated, this gives CASSPWTFNEQFF.